Only a few counts were recorded for the clone carrying this T cell receptor beta chain. Germline-derived CDR1 and CDR2 are SGHRS and YFSETQ. The CDR3 has 14 amino acids. V was pared by 2 bases and J by 7 bases, with 8 bases of the junction left unmatched. The data originate from a study of sequential checkpoint blockade in melanoma. Study-wide context: TCRβ was sequenced from DNA of about 94 pretreatment tumors. About two dozen patients had matched tumor biopsies before treatment and at week 13 after nivolumab or ipilimumab alone.

Treatment indicated: randomized to nivolumab then ipilimumab (arm A) or the reverse (arm B). TCRdb keeps only in-frame clones here, not all; method: immunoSEQ multiplex PCR. The sample lists approximately 6,000 clones; about 25% were seen once. This chain connects TRBV5-1 to TRBJ1-1; 7 positions match TRBD1. The source is a human donor with melanoma. The sequenced sample was tumor tissue (inferred from file names), obtained from a patient given nivolumab and ipilimumab in sequence. Here the CDR3 reads CASSFETGTNEAFF. The CDR3 nucleotides read TGCGCCAGCAGCTTTGAGACAGGGACGAATGAAGCTTTCTTT.